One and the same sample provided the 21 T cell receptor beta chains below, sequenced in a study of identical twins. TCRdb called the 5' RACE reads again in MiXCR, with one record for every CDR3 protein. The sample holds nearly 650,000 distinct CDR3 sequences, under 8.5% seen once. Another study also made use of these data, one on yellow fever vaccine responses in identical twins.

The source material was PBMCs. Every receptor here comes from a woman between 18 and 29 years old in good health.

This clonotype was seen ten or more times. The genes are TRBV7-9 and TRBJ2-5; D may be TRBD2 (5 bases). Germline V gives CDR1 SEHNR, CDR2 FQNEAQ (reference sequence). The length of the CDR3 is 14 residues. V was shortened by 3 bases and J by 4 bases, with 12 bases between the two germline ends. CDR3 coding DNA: TGTGCCAGCAGCTTGAGGGAGAGCATAGAGACCCAGTACTTC. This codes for CASSLRESIETQYF.

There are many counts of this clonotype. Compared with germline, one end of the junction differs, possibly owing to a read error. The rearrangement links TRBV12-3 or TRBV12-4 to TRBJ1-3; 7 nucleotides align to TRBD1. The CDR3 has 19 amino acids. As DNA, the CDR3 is TGTGCGAGCAGAGACCTTGGAGGACAGGCCTTTTTCGAACGGAACACCATATATTTT. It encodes CASRDLGGQAFFERNTIYF.

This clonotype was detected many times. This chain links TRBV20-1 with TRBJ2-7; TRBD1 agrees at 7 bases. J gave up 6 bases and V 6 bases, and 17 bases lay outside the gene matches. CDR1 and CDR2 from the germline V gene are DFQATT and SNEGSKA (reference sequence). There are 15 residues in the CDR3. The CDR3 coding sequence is TGCAGTGCATATTCACGAGTAGGGGGCTCGGGCGAGCAGTACTTC. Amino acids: CSAYSRVGGSGEQYF.

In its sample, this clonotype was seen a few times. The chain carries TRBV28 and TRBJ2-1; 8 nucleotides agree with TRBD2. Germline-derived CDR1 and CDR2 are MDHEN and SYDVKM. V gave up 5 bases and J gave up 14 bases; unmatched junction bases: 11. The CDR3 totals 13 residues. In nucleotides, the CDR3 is TGTGCCAGCAGTCGCGGACTAGCCTGGTCGGAGTTCTTC. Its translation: CASSRGLAWSEFF. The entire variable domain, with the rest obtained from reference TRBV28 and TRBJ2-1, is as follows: DVKVTQSSRYLVKRTGEKVFLECVQDMDHENMFWYRQDPGLGLRLIYFSYDVKMKEKGDIPEGYSVSREKKERFSLILESASTNQTSMYLCASSRGLAWSEFFGPGTRLTVL.

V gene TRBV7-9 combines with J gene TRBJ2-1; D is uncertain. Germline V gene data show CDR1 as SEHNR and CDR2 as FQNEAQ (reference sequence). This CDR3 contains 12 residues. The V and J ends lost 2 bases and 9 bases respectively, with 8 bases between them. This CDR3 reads CASSLQPIEQFF. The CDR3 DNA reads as TGTGCCAGCAGCTTACAGCCTATTGAGCAGTTCTTC.

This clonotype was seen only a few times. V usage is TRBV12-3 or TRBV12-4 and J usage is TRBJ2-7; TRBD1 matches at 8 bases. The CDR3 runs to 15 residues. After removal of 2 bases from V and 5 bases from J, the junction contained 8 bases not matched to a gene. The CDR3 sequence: CASSLYFDRGNEQYF. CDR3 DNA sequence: TGTGCCAGCAGTTTATATTTCGACAGGGGCAACGAGCAGTACTTC.

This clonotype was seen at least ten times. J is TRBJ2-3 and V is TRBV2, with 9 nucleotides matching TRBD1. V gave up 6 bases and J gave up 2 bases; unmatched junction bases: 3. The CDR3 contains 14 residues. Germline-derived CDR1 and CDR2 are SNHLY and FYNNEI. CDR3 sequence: CASRTGGITDTQYF. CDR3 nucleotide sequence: TGTGCCAGCAGGACAGGGGGAATCACAGATACGCAGTATTTT. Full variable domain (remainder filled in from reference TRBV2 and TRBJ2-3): EPEVTQTPSHQVTQMGQEVILRCVPISNHLYFYWYRQILGQKVEFLVSFYNNEISEKSEIFDDQFSVERPDGSNFTLKIRSTKLEDSAMYFCASRTGGITDTQYFGPGTRLTVL.

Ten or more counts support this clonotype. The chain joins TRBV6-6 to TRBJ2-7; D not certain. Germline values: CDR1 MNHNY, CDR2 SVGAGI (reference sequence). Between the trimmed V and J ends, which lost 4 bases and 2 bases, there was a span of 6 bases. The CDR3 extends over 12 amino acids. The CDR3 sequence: CASSSGAYEQYV. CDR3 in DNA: TGTGCCAGCAGTTCTGGAGCCTACGAGCAGTACGTC.

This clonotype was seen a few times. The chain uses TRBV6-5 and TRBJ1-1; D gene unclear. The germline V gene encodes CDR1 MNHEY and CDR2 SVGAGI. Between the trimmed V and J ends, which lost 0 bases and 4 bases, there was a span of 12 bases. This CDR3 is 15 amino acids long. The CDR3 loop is CASSYSRAHSTEAFF. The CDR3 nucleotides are TGTGCCAGCAGTTACTCTAGGGCTCATTCCACTGAAGCTTTCTTT.

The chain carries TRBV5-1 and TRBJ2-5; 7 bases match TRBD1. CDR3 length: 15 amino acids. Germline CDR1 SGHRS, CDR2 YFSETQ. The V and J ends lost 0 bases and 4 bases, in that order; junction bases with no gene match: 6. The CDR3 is CASSLGAGGRETQYF. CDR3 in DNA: TGCGCCAGCAGCTTGGGGGCAGGGGGTCGAGAGACCCAGTACTTC.

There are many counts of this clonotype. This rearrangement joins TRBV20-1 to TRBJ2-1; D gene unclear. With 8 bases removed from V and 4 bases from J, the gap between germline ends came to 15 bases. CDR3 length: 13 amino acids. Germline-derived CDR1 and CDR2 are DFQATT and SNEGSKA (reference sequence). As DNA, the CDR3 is TGCAGTACTATAGGGCGGAATTACAATGAGCAGTTCTTC. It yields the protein CSTIGRNYNEQFF.

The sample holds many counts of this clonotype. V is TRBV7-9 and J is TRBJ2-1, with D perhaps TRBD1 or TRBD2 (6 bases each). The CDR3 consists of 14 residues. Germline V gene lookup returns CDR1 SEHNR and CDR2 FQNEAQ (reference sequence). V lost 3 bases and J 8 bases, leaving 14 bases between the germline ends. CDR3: CASSFQNREDEQFF. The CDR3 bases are TGTGCCAGCAGCTTTCAAAACAGGGAGGATGAGCAGTTCTTC.

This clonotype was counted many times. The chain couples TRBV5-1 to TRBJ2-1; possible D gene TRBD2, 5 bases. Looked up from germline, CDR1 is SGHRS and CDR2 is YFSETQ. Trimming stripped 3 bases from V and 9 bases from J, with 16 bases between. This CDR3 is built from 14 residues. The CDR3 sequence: CASSSVTGLSEQFF. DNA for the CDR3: TGCGCCAGCAGCTCCGTCACGGGATTAAGTGAGCAGTTCTTC. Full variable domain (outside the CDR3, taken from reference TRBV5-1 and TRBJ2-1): KAGVTQTPRYLIKTRGQQVTLSCSPISGHRSVSWYQQTPGQGLQFLFEYFSETQRNKGNFPGRFSGRQFSNSRSEMNVSTLELGDSALYLCASSSVTGLSEQFFGPGTRLTVL.

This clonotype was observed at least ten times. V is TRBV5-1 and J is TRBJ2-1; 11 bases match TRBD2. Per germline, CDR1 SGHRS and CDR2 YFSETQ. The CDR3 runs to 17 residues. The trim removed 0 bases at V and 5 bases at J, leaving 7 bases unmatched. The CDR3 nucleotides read TGCGCCAGCAGCTTGGCCGCTAGCGGGAGGATAAACAATGAGCAGTTCTTC. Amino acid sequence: CASSLAASGRINNEQFF.

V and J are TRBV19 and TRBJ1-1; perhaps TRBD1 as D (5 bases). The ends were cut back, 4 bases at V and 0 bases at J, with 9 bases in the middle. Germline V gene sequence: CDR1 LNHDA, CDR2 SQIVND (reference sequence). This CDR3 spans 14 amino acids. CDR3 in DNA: TGTGCCAGTAGTACAGACAGCTTGAACACTGAAGCTTTCTTT. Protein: CASSTDSLNTEAFF.

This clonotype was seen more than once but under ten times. The CDR3 coding sequence is TGTGCCAGCATGGCCGGTAGGAACACCGGGGAGCTGTTTTTT. Translated, it gives CASMAGRNTGELFF. J is TRBJ2-2 and V is TRBV7-9; D is uncertain. This CDR3 region has 14 residues. Germline V gives CDR1 SEHNR, CDR2 FQNEAQ (reference sequence). Trimming removed 7 bases from V and 1 base from J, with 10 bases in between.

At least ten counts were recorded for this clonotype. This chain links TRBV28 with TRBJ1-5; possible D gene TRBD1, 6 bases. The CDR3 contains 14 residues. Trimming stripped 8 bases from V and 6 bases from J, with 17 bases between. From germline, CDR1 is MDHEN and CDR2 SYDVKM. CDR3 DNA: TGTGCCAGCGGACTATCACAGGGCCCTCAGCCCCAGCATTTT. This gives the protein CASGLSQGPQPQHF.

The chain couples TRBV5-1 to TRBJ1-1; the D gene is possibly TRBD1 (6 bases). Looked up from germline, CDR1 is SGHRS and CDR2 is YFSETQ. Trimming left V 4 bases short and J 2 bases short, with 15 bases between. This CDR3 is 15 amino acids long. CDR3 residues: CASSEGTGPNTEAFF. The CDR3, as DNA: TGCGCCAGCAGCGAGGGCACAGGGCCAAACACTGAAGCTTTCTTT.

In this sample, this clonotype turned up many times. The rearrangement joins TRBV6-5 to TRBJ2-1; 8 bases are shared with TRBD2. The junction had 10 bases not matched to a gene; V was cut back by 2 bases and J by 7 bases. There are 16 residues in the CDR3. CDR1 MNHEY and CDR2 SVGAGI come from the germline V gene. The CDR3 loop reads CASSYAEREITNEQFF. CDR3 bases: TGTGCCAGCAGTTACGCCGAGCGGGAGATCACGAATGAGCAGTTCTTC.

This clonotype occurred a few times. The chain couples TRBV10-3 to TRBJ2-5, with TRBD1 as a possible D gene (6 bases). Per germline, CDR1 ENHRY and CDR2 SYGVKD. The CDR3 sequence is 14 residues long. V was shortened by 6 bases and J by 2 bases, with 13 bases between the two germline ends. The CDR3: CAIRRQESQETQYF. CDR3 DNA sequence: TGTGCCATCAGGAGACAGGAATCACAAGAGACCCAGTACTTC.

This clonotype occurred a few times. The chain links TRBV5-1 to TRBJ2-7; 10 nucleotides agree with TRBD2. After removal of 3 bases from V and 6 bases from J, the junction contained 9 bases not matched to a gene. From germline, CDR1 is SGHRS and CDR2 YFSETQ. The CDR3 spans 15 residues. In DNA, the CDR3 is TGCGCCAGCAGCTCCGCTAGCGGGAGAACGAGCGAGCAGTACTTC. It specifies CASSSASGRTSEQYF.